The 19 T cell receptor beta chains below all came from one sample that was sequenced in a study of blood T cell repertoires in COVID-19. Clones were sequenced by immunoSEQ multiplex PCR, and TCRdb holds only the in-frame ones, with some missing. The sample includes about 190,000 clones, around three quarters seen only once; the top ten take around 16%. Sequenced: peripheral blood. These receptors were taken from a man between 60 and 75 years old with active or convalescent COVID-19.

V gene TRBV2 combines with J gene TRBJ2-3, with 7 bases aligning to TRBD2. CDR1 SNHLY and CDR2 FYNNEI come from the germline V gene. The ends lost 8 bases at V and 1 base at J; junction bases unmatched: 6. CDR3 length: 14 residues. Here the CDR3 reads CASRREVGTDTQYF. As DNA, the CDR3 is TGTGCCAGCCGTCGGGAGGTCGGCACAGATACGCAGTATTTT.

This chain connects TRBV30 to TRBJ1-5; D unclear. Germline V gene sequence: CDR1 GTSNPN, CDR2 SVGIG (reference sequence). This CDR3 region has 13 residues. V gave up 2 bases and J gave up 3 bases, with 8 bases separating them. CDR3 protein: CAWSSGDNQPQHF. CDR3 bases: TGTGCCTGGAGTTCCGGGGACAATCAGCCCCAGCATTTT.

The chain joins TRBV5-1 to TRBJ1-2; no clear D. CDR3 length: 14 amino acids. Germline CDR1 reads SGHRS; CDR2 reads YFSETQ. Trimming removed 4 bases from V and 2 bases from J, with 12 bases in between. CDR3 DNA sequence: TGCGCCAGCAGCGGAACGGGAGGAAACTATGGCTACACCTTC. Its translation: CASSGTGGNYGYTF.

The chain uses TRBV10-3 and TRBJ1-1; a weak D match, TRBD1 (5 bases). Trimming removed 2 bases at V and 0 bases at J, with 16 bases between. CDR1 ENHRY and CDR2 SYGVKD come from the germline V gene. The CDR3 consists of 17 residues. The CDR3 DNA sequence: TGTGCCATCAGTGAGGGGGCAGGCCCACCTATGAACACTGAAGCTTTCTTT. This sequence encodes CAISEGAGPPMNTEAFF.

The CDR3 nucleotides are TGTGCCAGCAGCCCCCGAGCCGGAGCCTCCGAGCAGTACTTC. This sequence encodes CASSPRAGASEQYF. The chain couples TRBV3-1 (or the pseudogene TRBV3-2) to TRBJ2-7, with unresolved D. CDR3 length equals 14 residues. Between the trimmed V and J ends, which lost 4 bases and 6 bases, there was a span of 16 bases. Germline lookup yields CDR1 LGHDT and CDR2 YNNKEL (reference sequence).

The chain employs TRBV6-5 and TRBJ2-7, with 8 bases aligning to TRBD1. The trim removed 0 bases at V and 3 bases at J, leaving 1 base unmatched. This CDR3 region has 14 residues. Germline V lookup: CDR1 MNHEY, CDR2 SVGAGI. DNA of the CDR3: TGTGCCAGCAGTTACTCGGGGACAGGCTACGAGCAGTACTTC. It translates to CASSYSGTGYEQYF.

The chain employs TRBV6-2 or TRBV6-3 and TRBJ2-1; 8 bases map to TRBD2. The CDR3 spans 13 residues. The V gene end was trimmed by 5 bases and the J gene end by 7 bases; junction bases not matched to a gene: 4. The germline V gene has CDR1 MNHEY and CDR2 SVGEGT. The CDR3 sequence is CASSRGTRNEQFF. The CDR3 region has the DNA TGTGCCAGCAGTCGAGGGACTAGGAATGAGCAGTTCTTC.

The chain carries TRBV24-1 and TRBJ2-1; D is perhaps TRBD1 (6 bases). The germline V gene has CDR1 KGHDR and CDR2 SFDVKD. The CDR3 runs 15 residues. V lost 4 bases and J 5 bases, leaving 14 bases between the germline ends. CDR3 amino acids: CATSEHRVGNNEQFF. CDR3 nucleotide sequence: TGTGCCACCAGTGAACACAGGGTTGGGAACAATGAGCAGTTCTTC.

The chain joins TRBV5-1 to TRBJ2-3, with TRBD2 matching over 13 bases. V shed 1 base and J 4 bases; nucleotides not matched to a gene: 12. Germline assignment: CDR1 SGHRS and CDR2 YFSETQ. This CDR3 has 19 residues. The CDR3 reads CASSLIGRTSGSPADTQYF. The CDR3 region has the DNA TGCGCCAGCAGCTTGATTGGTCGGACTAGCGGGAGTCCCGCAGATACGCAGTATTTT.

This sequence joins TRBV30 and TRBJ2-1, with 15 bases aligning to TRBD2. This CDR3 has 20 residues. Germline V gene sequence: CDR1 GTSNPN, CDR2 SVGIG (reference sequence). The V and J ends lost 0 bases and 6 bases, in that order; junction bases with no gene match: 15. In nucleotides, the CDR3 is TGTGCCTGGAGTGTACCCGCGGGACTAGCGGGAGGTGGACACGGCAATGAGCAGTTCTTC. This sequence encodes CAWSVPAGLAGGGHGNEQFF. The variable domain in full, completed from reference TRBV30 and TRBJ2-1, reads SQTIHQWPATLVQPVGSPLSLECTVEGTSNPNLYWYRQAAGRGLQLLFYSVGIGQISSEVPQNLSASRPQDRQFILSSKKLLLSDSGFYLCAWSVPAGLAGGGHGNEQFFGPGTRLTVL.

The J gene is TRBJ1-3, the V gene TRBV7-9, with D possibly TRBD1 on 6 matching bases. Trimming removed 5 bases from V and 1 base from J, with 15 bases in between. The CDR3 contains 16 residues. Per the germline V gene, CDR1 is SEHNR and CDR2 is FQNEAQ (reference sequence). CDR3 coding DNA: TGTGCCAGCAGCCCAAACAGGGCCTATTCTGGAAACACCATATATTTT. This sequence encodes CASSPNRAYSGNTIYF.

DNA for the CDR3: TGTGCCAGCAGCGTAGCCGGGACAGGGGATGAGACCCAGTACTTC. It yields the protein CASSVAGTGDETQYF. The chain couples TRBV9 to TRBJ2-5; 10 bases match TRBD1. In germline, CDR1 is SGDLS, CDR2 YYNGEE. The CDR3 runs to 15 residues. Trimming at V came to 0 bases and at J to 5 bases, leaving 4 bases not matched to a gene.

The chain uses TRBV4-3 and TRBJ2-3; 10 positions match TRBD2. Germline CDR1 and CDR2: LGHNA and YSLEER. V was clipped by 6 bases and J by 4 bases; unmatched bases: 4. CDR3 size: 14 residues. This CDR3 reads CASSKGTSADTQYF. CDR3 DNA: TGCGCCAGCAGTAAAGGGACTAGCGCAGATACGCAGTATTTT.

This chain uses TRBV28 with TRBJ2-7; D unresolved. Germline lookup yields CDR1 MDHEN and CDR2 SYDVKM. The CDR3 extends over 14 amino acids. V lost 3 bases to trimming and J lost 2 bases, with 11 bases between them. The chain's CDR3 is CASSFGQDTYEQYF. The DNA of the CDR3 is TGTGCCAGCAGTTTCGGCCAGGATACCTACGAGCAGTACTTC.

V is TRBV6-5 and J is TRBJ2-1, with unresolved D. From germline, CDR1 is MNHEY and CDR2 SVGAGI. The CDR3 covers 12 residues. Deletions cut 4 bases from V and 8 bases from J, with 9 bases between. In nucleotides, the CDR3 is TGTGCCAGCAGTTCTCCTATAGATGAGCAGTTCTTC. Its translation: CASSSPIDEQFF.

This rearrangement joins TRBV5-1 to TRBJ2-1, with 10 bases lining up with TRBD2. The CDR3 length is 15 residues. Germline-derived CDR1 and CDR2 are SGHRS and YFSETQ. Trimming removed 4 bases from V and 10 bases from J; junction bases left unmatched: 11. CDR3 loop: CASSKGAGGPGEQFF. The CDR3 DNA sequence: TGCGCCAGCAGCAAAGGAGCGGGAGGGCCGGGAGAGCAGTTCTTC.

The chain has TRBV19 and TRBJ1-2, with D perhaps matching TRBD1 (6 bases). Germline V gene sequence: CDR1 LNHDA, CDR2 SQIVND (reference sequence). Trimming took 4 bases from V and 7 from J, leaving 10 bases between them. The length of the CDR3 is 12 residues. The CDR3 loop is CASSTRQAGYTF. The CDR3 bases are TGTGCCAGTAGTACCCGACAGGCTGGCTACACCTTC. Full variable domain (outside the CDR3, taken from reference TRBV19 and TRBJ1-2): DGGITQSPKYLFRKEGQNVTLSCEQNLNHDAMYWYRQDPGQGLRLIYYSQIVNDFQKGDIAEGYSVSREKKESFPLTVTSAQKNPTAFYLCASSTRQAGYTFGSGTRLTVV.

This chain joins TRBV13 and TRBJ2-1; 14 nucleotides agree with TRBD2. The CDR3 totals 17 residues. The V and J ends lost 4 bases and 9 bases, in that order; junction bases with no gene match: 11. Germline assignment: CDR1 PRHDT and CDR2 FYEKMQ (reference sequence). The CDR3 reads CASSSRLAGGPNAEQFF. For the CDR3, the DNA is TGTGCCAGCAGCTCCCGACTAGCGGGAGGGCCTAATGCTGAGCAGTTCTTC.

The CDR3 reads CASSPGTSWETQYF. The CDR3 nucleotides read TGTGCCAGCAGTCCAGGGACTAGCTGGGAGACCCAGTACTTC. The rearrangement joins TRBV27 to TRBJ2-5; 9 bases agree with TRBD2. CDR3 size: 14 residues. J was trimmed by 5 bases and V by 5 bases; bases with no gene match: 6. Looked up from germline, CDR1 is MNHEY and CDR2 is SMNVEV (reference sequence).